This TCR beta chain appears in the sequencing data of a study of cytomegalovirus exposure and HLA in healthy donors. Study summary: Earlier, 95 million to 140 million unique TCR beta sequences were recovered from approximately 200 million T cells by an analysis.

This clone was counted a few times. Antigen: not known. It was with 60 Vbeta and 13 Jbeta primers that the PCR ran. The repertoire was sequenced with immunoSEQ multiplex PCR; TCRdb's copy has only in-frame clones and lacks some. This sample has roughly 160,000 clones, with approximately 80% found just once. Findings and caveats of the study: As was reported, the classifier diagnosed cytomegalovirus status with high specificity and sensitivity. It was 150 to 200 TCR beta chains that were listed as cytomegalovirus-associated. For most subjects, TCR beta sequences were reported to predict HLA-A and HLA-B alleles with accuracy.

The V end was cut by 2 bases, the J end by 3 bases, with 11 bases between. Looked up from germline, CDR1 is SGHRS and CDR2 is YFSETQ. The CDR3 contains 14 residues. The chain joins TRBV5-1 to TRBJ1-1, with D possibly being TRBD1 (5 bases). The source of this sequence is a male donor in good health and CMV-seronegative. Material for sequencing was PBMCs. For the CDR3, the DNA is TGCGCCAGCAGCTTTGGGGGGTCGGACACTGAAGCTTTCTTT. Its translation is CASSFGGSDTEAFF. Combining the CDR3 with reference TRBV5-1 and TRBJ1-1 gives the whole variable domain KAGVTQTPRYLIKTRGQQVTLSCSPISGHRSVSWYQQTPGQGLQFLFEYFSETQRNKGNFPGRFSGRQFSNSRSEMNVSTLELGDSALYLCASSFGGSDTEAFFGQGTRLTVV.